Shown below are 9 T cell receptor beta chains from a single sample sequenced in a study of vaccination effects on CD4 cells after COVID-19. Their antigens remain unidentified. Sequencing was performed with immunoSEQ multiplex PCR; in TCRdb, only in-frame clones are kept and a portion is missing. The sample gives more than 30,000 clones, around 66% of which show up once; approximately 15% is in the top ten. Antigen-specific CD4+ T cells expanded by the ViraFEST assay with viral peptide pools were then sequenced. The culture ran for about 11 days, and then CD4+ T cells were isolated. Each vaccine recipient was nucleocapsid antibody negative and had no prior SARS-CoV-2 infection. Specimen: CD4+ T cells from PBMCs cultured with HCoV-OC43 spike peptides, collected before COVID-19 vaccination. Subset in this sample: HCoV-OC43 spike overlapping peptide pool stimulation. These receptors were collected from a human donor who received a COVID-19 vaccine.

Written as DNA, the CDR3 is TGTGCCAGCAGCCAGACAGTAAATCAGCCCCAGCATTTT. This codes for CASSQTVNQPQHF. The chain carries TRBV7-9 and TRBJ1-5; D might be TRBD1 (5 bases). CDR1 is SEHNR and CDR2 is FQNEAQ in the germline V gene (reference sequence). CDR3 length: 13 residues. The V end lost 5 bases, the J end lost 4 bases, and 9 bases lay between the germline ends.

The CDR3 coding sequence is TGCAGTGCTTCTTACAATGAGCAGTTCTTC. Translation gives CSASYNEQFF. The gene calls are TRBV20-1 and TRBJ2-1; no clear D gene. The CDR3 consists of 10 residues. Germline lookup yields CDR1 DFQATT and CDR2 SNEGSKA (reference sequence). Trimming shortened V by 5 bases and J by 4 bases, and 3 bases separated the two germline ends.

V usage is TRBV18 and J usage is TRBJ2-1; 9 nucleotides line up with TRBD2. V was clipped by 5 bases and J by 8 bases; unmatched bases: 13. The CDR3 is 16 residues long. CDR1 is KGHSH, CDR2 LQKENI, per germline. CDR3: CASSEVVASGNHEQFF. The CDR3 bases are TGTGCCAGCTCAGAGGTCGTTGCTAGCGGGAACCATGAGCAGTTCTTC. Looking up the rest from reference TRBV18 and TRBJ2-1 gives the full variable domain: NAGVMQNPRHLVRRRGQEARLRCSPMKGHSHVYWYRQLPEEGLKFMVYLQKENIIDESGMPKERFSAEFPKEGPSILRIQQVVRGDSAAYFCASSEVVASGNHEQFFGPGTRLTVL.

The DNA for the CDR3 is TGTGCCAGCAGTTACTCGGGGGCAACGGAGACCCAGTACTTC. It yields the protein CASSYSGATETQYF. The chain uses TRBV6-2 or TRBV6-3 and TRBJ2-5; tentative D call: TRBD1 (6 bases). The germline V and J ends were trimmed by 0 bases and 5 bases, with 10 bases remaining between them. Germline values: CDR1 MNHEY, CDR2 SVGEGT. The CDR3 loop spans 14 amino acids.

The gene calls are TRBV12-3 or TRBV12-4 and TRBJ2-6; the D is unclear. Trimming pared 3 bases from V and 3 bases from J, leaving 3 bases between. CDR3 length: 13 amino acids. CDR3 sequence: CASSFGGANVLTF. The CDR3 nucleotides read TGTGCCAGCAGTTTTGGTGGGGCCAACGTCCTGACTTTC.

The chain has TRBV5-1 and TRBJ2-2, with D tentatively TRBD2 (5 bases). The germline V and J ends were trimmed by 5 bases and 0 bases, with 14 bases remaining between them. The CDR3 runs 16 residues. Germline values: CDR1 SGHRS, CDR2 YFSETQ. Written as DNA, the CDR3 is TGCGCCAGCAGTTTCGGGGTGTCACCGAACACCGGGGAGCTGTTTTTT. It translates to CASSFGVSPNTGELFF.

The chain uses TRBV5-4 and TRBJ1-1, with 8 bases identical to TRBD1. J lost 4 bases, V lost 4 bases, and 6 bases had no gene match. The CDR3 length is 14 residues. CDR1 is SGHNT, CDR2 YYREEE, per germline (reference sequence). CDR3 sequence: CASSIGQGGTEAFF. CDR3 nucleotides: TGTGCCAGCAGCATAGGACAGGGAGGCACTGAAGCTTTCTTT.

This chain's CDR3 is CASSYSGAEEKLFF. As DNA, the CDR3 is TGTGCCAGCAGTTACTCAGGGGCCGAAGAAAAACTGTTTTTT. This chain joins TRBV6-5 and TRBJ1-4, with D possibly TRBD1 on 5 matching bases. Germline V gives CDR1 MNHEY, CDR2 SVGAGI. The CDR3 loop spans 14 amino acids. The germline V and J ends were trimmed by 0 bases and 8 bases, with 10 bases remaining between them.

This clone has a handful of counts. The chain carries TRBV27 and TRBJ1-5, with 10 bases that match TRBD1. Trimming cost V 5 bases and J 3 bases; bases outside gene matches: 4. This CDR3 region has 15 residues. The V gene's germline CDR1 is MNHEY and CDR2 SMNVEV (reference sequence). The CDR3 protein is CASSGTGALNQPQHF. The CDR3 bases are TGTGCCAGCAGTGGGACAGGGGCCCTCAATCAGCCCCAGCATTTT.